The text below deals with one T cell receptor beta chain. The antigen is undetermined. Amplification of the TCR beta CDR3 regions used RNA transcripts (as template). A first-round RT-PCR used HTBI primers, followed by a second-round multiplex PCR. TCRdb ran MiXCR on the multiplex PCR reads and lists one entry per CDR3 protein. The table lists 900,000 to 1,200,000 distinct CDR3 sequences, about 35% of them singletons. The CDR3 contains 19 residues. V trimming: 0 bases; J trimming: 1 base; junction bases outside the gene matches: 8. Germline assignment: CDR1 DFQATT and CDR2 SNEGSKA (reference sequence). This sample stems from a study of Graves' ophthalmopathy and Graves' hyperthyroidism. Study summary: The authors defined stable hyperthyroidism as no ophthalmopathy within 18 months of follow-up.

The study's findings and limits: Blood repertoires reportedly contained most expanded thyroid clonotypes above 0.001 frequency. Between ophthalmopathy and stable hyperthyroidism, a 13-signature model drew a separation with approximately 90% sensitivity and around 80% specificity.

Input material: peripheral blood or thyroid tissue (not recorded which). The gene calls are TRBV20-1 and TRBJ2-5; 16 bases line up with TRBD2. This TCR came from an adult man with Graves' hyperthyroidism. The CDR3 loop is CSARDLGTSGRGLQETQYF. The CDR3 region has the DNA TGCAGTGCTAGAGATCTAGGGACTAGCGGGAGGGGTCTCCAAGAGACCCAGTACTTC.